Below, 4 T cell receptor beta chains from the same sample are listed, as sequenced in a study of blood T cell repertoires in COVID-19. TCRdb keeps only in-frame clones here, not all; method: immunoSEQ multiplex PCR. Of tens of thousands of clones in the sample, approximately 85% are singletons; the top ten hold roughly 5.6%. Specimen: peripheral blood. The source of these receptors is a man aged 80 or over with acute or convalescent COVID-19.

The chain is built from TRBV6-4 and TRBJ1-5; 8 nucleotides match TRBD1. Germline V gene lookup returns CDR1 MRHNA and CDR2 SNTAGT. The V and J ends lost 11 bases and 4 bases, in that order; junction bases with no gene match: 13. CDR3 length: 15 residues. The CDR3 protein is CAGMTGEQPNQPQHF. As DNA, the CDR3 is TGTGCCGGGATGACAGGGGAACAACCGAATCAGCCCCAGCATTTT.

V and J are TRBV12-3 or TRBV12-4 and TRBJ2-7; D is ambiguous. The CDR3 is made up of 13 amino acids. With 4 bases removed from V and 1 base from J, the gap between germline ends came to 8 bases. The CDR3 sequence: CASSSALSYEQYF. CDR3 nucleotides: TGTGCCAGCAGTTCCGCGCTATCCTACGAGCAGTACTTC.

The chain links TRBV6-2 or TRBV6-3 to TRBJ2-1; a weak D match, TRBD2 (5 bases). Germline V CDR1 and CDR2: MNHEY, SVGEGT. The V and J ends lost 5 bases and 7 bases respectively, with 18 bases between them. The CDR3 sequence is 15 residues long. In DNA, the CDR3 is TGTGCCAGCAGTGAGGGTCTGTCACTTTGGAATGAGCAGTTCTTC. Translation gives CASSEGLSLWNEQFF.

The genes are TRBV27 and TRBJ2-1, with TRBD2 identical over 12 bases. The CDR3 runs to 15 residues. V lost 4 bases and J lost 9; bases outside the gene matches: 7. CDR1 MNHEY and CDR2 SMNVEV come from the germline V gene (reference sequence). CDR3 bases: TGTGCCAGCAGTTCCCTAGCGGGGGGGCCGCTTGAGCAGTTCTTC. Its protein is CASSSLAGGPLEQFF.